This TCR beta chain came from a study of blood T cell repertoires in COVID-19 (dated by TCRdb to between 2020 and 2021). In terms of the full investigation: Samples covering the acute and convalescent phases of COVID-19 were provided by collaborators in the United States, Italy and Spain. The repertoires were made available in a free public database intended to serve as a resource for research on the immune response to SARS-CoV-2. HLA class I and class II types, where available, came from metadata supplied by the sample provider rather than from assay-based typing. The sample metadata nearly always contained a de-identified subject ID, COVID-19 status, age in years and sex. The samples were drawn from two sources: the first 160 participants of the ongoing ImmuneRACE study, and 1,000 to 1,500 subjects contributed by 6 global collaborators. Deeply sampled blood TCRbeta repertoires from subjects exposed to, actively infected with, or recovered from COVID-19 were included in the dataset. The prospective study material was composed of cDNA or gDNA derived from T cells, B-cell-depleted T cells, or PBMCs. The full study reports these points: How much clinical and demographic metadata was included differed by source and by participant, and the metadata was provided uncurated.

The immunoSEQ Assay, a bias-controlled multiplex PCR, was used to amplify TCRbeta CDR3 regions from genomic DNA. As for the authors' bioinformatics: The number of nucleated cells in each sample was estimated by amplification of reference gene primers within the assay. Sequence reads were collapsed and filtered to measure the absolute abundance of every unique TCRbeta CDR3 rearrangement. Productive Simpson clonality was computed per sample as the square root of Simpson's diversity index over productive rearrangements. Sourced from immuneACCESS, this table was stored by TCRdb with only in-frame sequences that have V and J called. A share of the clones is absent; for the studies checked, an unresolved V gene accounts for under half, and the remainder has no known explanation. That table furnishes V, J and clone size, whereas the DNA furnished D and trimming. This sample has about 260,000 clones in its table, and just under 90% of those were observed once. Roughly 3.3% of the sample comes from the top ten.

Each collaborating institution followed its own protocols to collect whole blood in K2EDTA tubes. For TCRbeta analysis, collaborators shipped samples in one of three forms: frozen whole blood, isolated PBMCs, or DNA extracted from either of those sample types. The CDR3 holds 14 amino acids from the cysteine to the phenylalanine. The entry retains the CDR3 DNA only, 42 bases that are in frame from base 1. CDR1 and CDR2, looked up from the germline V gene (reference sequence), are SGHNT and YYREEE. From V the trimming removes 4 bases and from J it removes 7 bases, while the gene matches leave 8 bases of the junction unaccounted for. As regards this clone: Its antigen is not yet known. Base qualities were left out, and no much larger clone turns up one base away.

The rearranged segments are TRBV5-4 and TRBJ1-2, and TRBD1 matches 9 of the central bases. The sequence derives from a middle-aged woman with acute or convalescent COVID-19. Input material: peripheral blood. The CDR3 is CASSPGQGISGYTF. The bases read TGTGCCAGCAGCCCGGGACAGGGAATTAGTGGCTACACCTTC.